The 8 T cell receptor beta chains presented below share a single source sample, sequenced in a study of cytomegalovirus exposure and HLA in healthy donors. The PCR employed 60 Vbeta primers together with 13 Jbeta primers. Assay: immunoSEQ multiplex PCR; the TCRdb copy retains only in-frame clones and omits some. The table includes some 190,000 clones, more than 70% detected once. What was sequenced was PBMCs. Receptors were obtained from a man aged 30 to 45 in good health and CMV-seropositive.

This sequence joins TRBV7-2 and TRBJ2-7; 9 bases are shared with TRBD1. The length of the CDR3 is 16 residues. The J segment lost 0 bases and the V segment lost 5 bases, leaving 8 bases of the junction unmatched. The germline V gene encodes CDR1 SGHTA and CDR2 FQGNSA. CDR3 nucleotides: TGTGCCAGCAGCCGGTCCCCGGGACAGGGCTCCTACGAGCAGTACTTC. Translated, it gives CASSRSPGQGSYEQYF. Complete variable domain (other parts from reference TRBV7-2 and TRBJ2-7): GAGVSQSPSNKVTEKGKDVELRCDPISGHTALYWYRQSLGQGLEFLIYFQGNSAPDKSGLPSDRFSAERTGGSVSTLTIQRTQQEDSAVYLCASSRSPGQGSYEQYFGPGTRLTVT.

The chain couples TRBV27 to TRBJ1-1, with TRBD1 identical over 8 bases. Per germline, CDR1 MNHEY and CDR2 SMNVEV (reference sequence). The CDR3 spans 15 residues. The V segment lost 2 bases and the J segment 0 bases; nucleotides outside the gene matches: 2. The CDR3: CASSLQGALNTEAFF. The CDR3 coding sequence is TGTGCCAGCAGTTTACAGGGGGCCTTGAACACTGAAGCTTTCTTT.

This clone turned up a few times. The rearrangement links TRBV7-6 to TRBJ2-1; D is undetermined. CDR3 length equals 11 residues. Germline V gene lookup returns CDR1 SGHVS and CDR2 FNYEAQ. V was clipped by 3 bases and J by 9 bases, with 6 bases between them. Here the CDR3 reads CASSFSVEQFF. The CDR3 region has the DNA TGTGCCAGCAGCTTTTCGGTTGAGCAGTTCTTC.

As concerns this clone: Germline and junction disagree at one end, which may indicate a read error. V usage is TRBV29-1 and J usage is TRBJ2-5; 13 bases map to TRBD2. Looked up from germline, CDR1 is SQVTM and CDR2 is ANQGSEA. The length of the CDR3 is 14 residues. The CDR3 bases are TGCAGCGTGGAACAGACTAGCGGGGGGACTTTGAGGGACTTC. Protein: CSVEQTSGGTLRDF.

The CDR3 is CASSPDANYGYTF. The DNA of the CDR3 is TGTGCCAGCAGCCCAGATGCAAACTATGGCTACACCTTC. The rearrangement uses TRBV7-3 and TRBJ1-2; D uncertain. Trimming shortened V by 5 bases and J by 2 bases, and 9 bases separated the two germline ends. Germline V CDR1 and CDR2: SGHTA, FQGTGA. The CDR3 totals 13 residues. The full variable domain, rest sourced from reference TRBV7-3 and TRBJ1-2, is GAGVSQTPSNKVTEKGKYVELRCDPISGHTALYWYRQSLGQGPEFLIYFQGTGAADDSGLPNDRFFAVRPEGSVSTLKIQRTERGDSAVYLCASSPDANYGYTFGSGTRLTVV.

This chain links TRBV19 with TRBJ1-3; possible D gene TRBD1, 6 bases. The CDR3 has 14 amino acids. The germline V gene has CDR1 LNHDA and CDR2 SQIVND (reference sequence). Trimming removed 6 bases from V and 0 bases from J, with 9 bases in between. The CDR3 nucleotides read TGTGCCAGTAGCCGGGGGGCCTCTGGAAACACCATATATTTT. It is translated as CASSRGASGNTIYF. Based on the CDR3 plus reference TRBV19 and TRBJ1-3, the full variable domain is DGGITQSPKYLFRKEGQNVTLSCEQNLNHDAMYWYRQDPGQGLRLIYYSQIVNDFQKGDIAEGYSVSREKKESFPLTVTSAQKNPTAFYLCASSRGASGNTIYFGEGSWLTVV.

The rearrangement uses TRBV7-3 and TRBJ2-7, with D tentatively TRBD1 (5 bases). The CDR3 is 15 amino acids. With 5 bases removed from V and 2 bases from J, the gap between germline ends came to 16 bases. Germline CDR1 is SGHTA and CDR2 is FQGTGA. CDR3 sequence: CASSPGHGETYEQYF. As DNA, the CDR3 is TGTGCCAGCAGCCCCGGACATGGGGAAACCTACGAGCAGTACTTC.

The genes are TRBV28 and TRBJ1-3, with D tentatively TRBD1 (5 bases). V gave up 7 bases and J gave up 4 bases, with 11 bases separating them. The CDR3 loop spans 13 amino acids. The germline gives CDR1 MDHEN, CDR2 SYDVKM. The CDR3 bases are TGTGCCAGCACCCCGGGGGGAGGAAACACCATATATTTT. Translation: CASTPGGGNTIYF.